Below, 6 T cell receptor beta chains from the same sample are listed, as sequenced in a study of T-cell memory formation after mild COVID-19. TCRdb recomputed calls from the 5' RACE reads with MiXCR, one row per CDR3 protein. In the table there are 500,000 to 550,000 distinct CDR3 sequences, about a fifth of which are singletons. The material sequenced was PBMCs or a T cell subset sorted from them (not recorded which). The receptors derive from an adult woman who had mild COVID-19 (a few samples of this study predate the infection). Cell type and time point are not known.

The chain combines TRBV20-1 with TRBJ2-1, with a weak D call TRBD1 (6 bases). Germline lookup yields CDR1 DFQATT and CDR2 SNEGSKA (reference sequence). Trimming removed 6 bases from V and 6 bases from J, with 15 bases in between. CDR3 size: 13 residues. This CDR3 is CSASGTTSNEQFF. The CDR3 DNA reads as TGCAGTGCGTCCGGGACAACGAGCAATGAGCAGTTCTTC.

The V gene is TRBV7-6, the J gene TRBJ2-7, with 8 nucleotides matching TRBD2. V lost 5 bases, J lost 4 bases, and 7 bases stayed unmatched. This CDR3 has 14 amino acids. The germline V gene encodes CDR1 SGHVS and CDR2 FNYEAQ. This CDR3 reads CASSTGGAGYEQYF. The CDR3 DNA reads TGTGCCAGCAGCACCGGGGGGGCGGGGTACGAGCAGTACTTC.

Details on this clonotype: At one boundary the junction diverges from the germline segment, which might be a read error. The V call is TRBV4-2, the J call TRBJ2-3; 9 bases agree with TRBD1. The CDR3 is 17 amino acids. Germline-derived CDR1 and CDR2 are LGHNA and YNFKEQ. The CDR3 protein is CASTQVPRDRVTDTQYF. CDR3 DNA: TGTGCCAGCACCCAAGTGCCCCGGGACAGGGTCACAGATACGCAGTATTTT.

This clonotype was recorded a few times. The chain employs TRBV5-1 and TRBJ2-3; D unclear. CDR1 and CDR2 (germline): SGHRS, YFSETQ. Trimming pared 0 bases from V and 0 bases from J, leaving 11 bases between. CDR3 length equals 16 residues. The chain's CDR3 is CASSLGTGPSTDTQYF. For the CDR3, the DNA is TGCGCCAGCAGCTTGGGGACCGGGCCAAGCACAGATACGCAGTATTTT. The variable domain in full, with the rest retrieved from reference TRBV5-1 and TRBJ2-3, is KAGVTQTPRYLIKTRGQQVTLSCSPISGHRSVSWYQQTPGQGLQFLFEYFSETQRNKGNFPGRFSGRQFSNSRSEMNVSTLELGDSALYLCASSLGTGPSTDTQYFGPGTRLTVL.

In the case of this clonotype: An end of the junction differs from the germline gene, which may be a read error. This sequence joins TRBV25-1 and TRBJ1-1; possibly TRBD1 for D (5 bases). Germline V gene lookup returns CDR1 MGHDK and CDR2 SYGVNS. This CDR3 is 9 amino acids long. In DNA, the CDR3 is TGTGCCAGCAAAGCAGGGTTTACCTTT. It yields the protein CASKAGFTF.

This clonotype was found a few times. The J gene is TRBJ1-2, the V gene TRBV12-3 or TRBV12-4; TRBD1 aligns across 11 bases. With V trimmed by 4 bases and J by 4 bases, 2 bases remained unmatched. This CDR3 comprises 14 residues. CDR3 region: CASSSGTGGYGYTF. The CDR3 nucleotides read TGTGCCAGCAGTTCCGGGACAGGGGGCTATGGCTACACCTTC.